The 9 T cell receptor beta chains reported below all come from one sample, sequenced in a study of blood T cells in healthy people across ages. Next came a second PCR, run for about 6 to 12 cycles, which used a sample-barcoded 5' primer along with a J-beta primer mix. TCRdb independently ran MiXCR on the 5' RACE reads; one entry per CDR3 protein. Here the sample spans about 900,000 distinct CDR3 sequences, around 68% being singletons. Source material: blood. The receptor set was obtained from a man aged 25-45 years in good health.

The CDR3 loop is CSARDRGYTF. The CDR3 DNA is TGCAGTGCTAGGGACAGGGGGTACACCTTC. The V gene is TRBV20-1, the J gene TRBJ1-2; 10 nucleotides line up with TRBD1. Germline V gene lookup returns CDR1 DFQATT and CDR2 SNEGSKA (reference sequence). Trimming took 3 bases from V and 11 from J; bases not matched to a gene: 0. This CDR3 has 10 residues.

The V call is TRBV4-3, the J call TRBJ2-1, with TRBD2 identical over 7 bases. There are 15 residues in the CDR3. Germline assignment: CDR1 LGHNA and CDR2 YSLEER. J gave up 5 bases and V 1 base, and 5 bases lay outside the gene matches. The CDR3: CASSQAGGRHNEQFF. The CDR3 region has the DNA TGCGCCAGCAGCCAAGCGGGGGGTCGTCACAATGAGCAGTTCTTC.

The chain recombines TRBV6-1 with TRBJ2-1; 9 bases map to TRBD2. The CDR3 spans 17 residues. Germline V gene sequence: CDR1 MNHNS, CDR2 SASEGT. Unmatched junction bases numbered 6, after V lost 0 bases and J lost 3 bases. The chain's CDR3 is CASSEAVAGVYYNEQFF. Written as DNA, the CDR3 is TGTGCCAGCAGTGAAGCTGTAGCGGGGGTATACTACAATGAGCAGTTCTTC.

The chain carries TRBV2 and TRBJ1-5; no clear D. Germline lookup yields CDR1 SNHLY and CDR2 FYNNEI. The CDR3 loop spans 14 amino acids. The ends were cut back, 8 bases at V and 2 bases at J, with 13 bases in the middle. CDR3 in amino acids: CASGPGGRNQPQHF. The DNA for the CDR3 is TGTGCCAGCGGACCGGGTGGGCGCAATCAGCCCCAGCATTTT.

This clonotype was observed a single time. CDR3 protein: CASGGLKETQYF. Here the CDR3 DNA reads TGTGCCAGCGGGGGATTGAAAGAGACCCAGTACTTC. The rearrangement joins TRBV12-3 or TRBV12-4 to TRBJ2-7; tentatively, D is TRBD1 or TRBD2 (5 bases each). The DNA end is more similar to TRBJ2-5, so the J call may be wrong. The CDR3 is made up of 12 amino acids.

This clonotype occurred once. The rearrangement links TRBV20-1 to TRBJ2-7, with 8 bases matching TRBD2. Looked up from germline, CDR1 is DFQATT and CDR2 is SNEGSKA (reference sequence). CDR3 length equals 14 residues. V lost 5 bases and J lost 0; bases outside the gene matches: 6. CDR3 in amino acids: CSAERGGISYEQYF. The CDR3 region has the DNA TGCAGTGCTGAACGGGGGGGGATCTCCTACGAGCAGTACTTC.

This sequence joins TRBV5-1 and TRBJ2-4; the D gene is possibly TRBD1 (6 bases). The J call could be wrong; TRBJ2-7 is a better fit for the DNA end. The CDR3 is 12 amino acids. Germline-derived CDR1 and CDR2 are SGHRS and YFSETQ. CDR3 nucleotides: TGCGCCAGCAGCCTGGGACACGACGAGCAGTACTTC. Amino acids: CASSLGHDEQYF.

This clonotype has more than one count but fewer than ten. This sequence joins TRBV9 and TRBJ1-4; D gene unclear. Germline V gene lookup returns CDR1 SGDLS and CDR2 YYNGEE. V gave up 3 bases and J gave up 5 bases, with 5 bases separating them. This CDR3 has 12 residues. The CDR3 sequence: CASSEGNEKLFF. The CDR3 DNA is TGTGCCAGCAGCGAAGGGAATGAAAAACTGTTTTTT.

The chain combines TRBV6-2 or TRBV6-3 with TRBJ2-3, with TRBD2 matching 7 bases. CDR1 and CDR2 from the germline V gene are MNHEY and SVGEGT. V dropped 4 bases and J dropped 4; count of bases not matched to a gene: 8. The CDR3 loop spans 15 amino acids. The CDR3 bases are TGTGCCAGCAGTTCCAAACGGCGGGGGTCAGATACGCAGTATTTT. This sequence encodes CASSSKRRGSDTQYF.